The 13 T cell receptor beta chains in this list originate from one sample, sequenced in a study of blood T cell repertoires in COVID-19. Clones were read by immunoSEQ multiplex PCR, and TCRdb kept only the in-frame ones, dropping some. The sample consists of 60,000 or so clones, about 88% of them appearing once. Sequenced sample: peripheral blood. Receptors originate from a woman between 65 and 79 years old with active COVID-19.

The gene calls are TRBV2 and TRBJ2-7; 11 bases are a match to TRBD2. J was trimmed by 0 bases and V by 6 bases; bases with no gene match: 4. Germline V lookup: CDR1 SNHLY, CDR2 FYNNEI. CDR3 length: 15 amino acids. The chain's CDR3 is CASRVAGGISYEQYF. The CDR3 region has the DNA TGTGCCAGCAGGGTAGCGGGAGGGATCTCCTACGAGCAGTACTTC.

The chain links TRBV19 to TRBJ1-1, with D uncertain. The CDR3 consists of 14 residues. V was pared by 5 bases and J by 4 bases, with 14 bases between. Germline-derived CDR1 and CDR2 are LNHDA and SQIVND (reference sequence). The CDR3 here is CASSLGGSGTEAFF. In DNA form, the CDR3 reads TGTGCCAGTAGTTTGGGAGGGTCTGGCACTGAAGCTTTCTTT.

This chain connects TRBV28 to TRBJ1-4; TRBD1 matches at 7 bases. V shed 2 bases, J shed 7 bases, and the junction held 7 bases outside the gene matches. The CDR3 runs 15 residues. CDR1 and CDR2 (germline): MDHEN, SYDVKM. CDR3 loop: CASSLGGGYSEKLFF. The CDR3 DNA reads as TGTGCCAGCAGTTTAGGAGGGGGCTACTCTGAAAAACTGTTTTTT.

The rearrangement joins TRBV18 to TRBJ1-5, with 8 nucleotides matching TRBD1. J was trimmed by 6 bases and V by 5 bases; bases with no gene match: 6. CDR1 is KGHSH and CDR2 is LQKENI in the germline V gene. This CDR3 contains 14 residues. CDR3 nucleotide sequence: TGTGCCAGCTCATCTTCAGGGGGCGGTCAGCCCCAGCATTTT. It specifies CASSSSGGGQPQHF.

V and J are TRBV6-5 and TRBJ2-2; D is undetermined. Trimming took 6 bases from V and 5 from J, leaving 13 bases between them. The CDR3 covers 14 residues. Germline V gives CDR1 MNHEY, CDR2 SVGAGI. CDR3 in amino acids: CASRRLSRTGELFF. Written as DNA, the CDR3 is TGTGCCAGCAGGAGACTTAGTCGAACCGGGGAGCTGTTTTTT.

CDR3 amino acids: CASSTGTSGRNEQFF. DNA for the CDR3: TGTGCCAGCTCAACCGGGACTAGCGGGAGAAATGAGCAGTTCTTC. V is TRBV18 and J is TRBJ2-1, with 14 bases that match TRBD2. The germline V gene encodes CDR1 KGHSH and CDR2 LQKENI. With 5 bases clipped from V and 7 bases from J, the junction kept 4 bases outside the gene matches. This CDR3 spans 15 amino acids.

The chain uses TRBV6-6 and TRBJ1-5; tentative D call: TRBD1 (5 bases). Trimming stripped 6 bases from V and 7 bases from J, with 19 bases between. Germline CDR1 reads MNHNY; CDR2 reads SVGAGI (reference sequence). There are 15 residues in the CDR3. The CDR3 here is CASSQTPGRGQPQHF. The CDR3 nucleotides are TGTGCCAGCAGCCAAACCCCAGGGAGGGGACAGCCCCAGCATTTT.

J is TRBJ1-2 and V is TRBV30, with unresolved D. Germline V gene sequence: CDR1 GTSNPN, CDR2 SVGIG (reference sequence). Deletions cut 6 bases from V and 2 bases from J, with 10 bases between. The CDR3 consists of 12 residues. The CDR3 region has the DNA TGTGCCTGTTATGAACAGAACTATGGCTACACCTTC. It specifies CACYEQNYGYTF.

The chain joins TRBV5-6 to TRBJ2-7; 11 bases fit TRBD1. CDR3 length: 16 amino acids. V dropped 4 bases and J dropped 2; count of bases not matched to a gene: 8. Germline CDR1 and CDR2: SGHDT and YYEEEE. Here the CDR3 reads CASSIRDRGFPYEQYF. The DNA for the CDR3 is TGTGCCAGCAGCATTCGGGACAGGGGGTTCCCCTACGAGCAGTACTTC.

In this sample, this clone turned up once. The chain is built from TRBV5-1 and TRBJ2-2, with D perhaps matching TRBD1 (6 bases). CDR1 and CDR2 from the germline V gene are SGHRS and YFSETQ. The CDR3 totals 14 residues. Trimming removed 5 bases at V and 7 bases at J, with 15 bases between. This CDR3 is CASSSQGFGGELFF. The CDR3 DNA sequence: TGCGCCAGCAGTTCACAGGGTTTTGGCGGGGAGCTGTTTTTT.

The chain joins TRBV6-2 or TRBV6-3 to TRBJ2-1, with D tentatively TRBD2 (5 bases). CDR1 and CDR2 (germline): MNHEY, SVGEGT. The CDR3 is 12 residues long. Between the trimmed V and J ends, which lost 2 bases and 7 bases, there was a span of 6 bases. This chain's CDR3 is CASSYGENEQFF. The DNA of the CDR3 is TGTGCCAGCAGTTACGGGGAGAATGAGCAGTTCTTC.

This clone was observed a handful of times. The chain couples TRBV28 to TRBJ2-7; weak D call: TRBD2 (5 bases). Germline V lookup: CDR1 MDHEN, CDR2 SYDVKM. Trimming pared 8 bases from V and 0 bases from J, leaving 14 bases between. The CDR3 is 14 amino acids. The CDR3 sequence is CASYGLTSSYEQYF. CDR3 bases: TGTGCCAGCTACGGACTCACCAGCTCCTACGAGCAGTACTTC.

This chain joins TRBV19 and TRBJ2-1; 8 bases match TRBD2. The CDR3 has 17 residues. Germline CDR1 and CDR2: LNHDA and SQIVND (reference sequence). The trim removed 8 bases at V and 5 bases at J, leaving 17 bases unmatched. The CDR3 protein is CASGPSGSSIGHNEQFF. As DNA, the CDR3 is TGTGCCAGTGGGCCCAGCGGGAGTTCGATAGGGCACAATGAGCAGTTCTTC.